This T cell receptor (beta chain) derives from a study of OX40 agonist ivuxolimab in advanced cancers. V gave up 1 base and J gave up 4 bases, with 8 bases separating them. Germline assignment: CDR1 MGHRA and CDR2 YSYEKL. The CDR3 is made up of 15 amino acids. Assay used: immunoSEQ multiplex PCR; TCRdb lists only in-frame clones, some missing. The sample holds roughly 71,000 clones, approximately 90% seen once. The source of this sequence is an adult with an advanced solid tumor such as melanoma, head and neck, liver or kidney cancer. The J gene is TRBJ1-6, the V gene TRBV4-1, with D unresolved. Sequencing used CD4+ or CD8+ T cells sorted from blood, obtained in a trial of the OX40 agonist ivuxolimab. The CDR3 is CASSQVAGYNSPLHF. The DNA of the CDR3 is TGCGCCAGCAGCCAAGTCGCAGGTTATAATTCACCCCTCCACTTT.